This TCR beta chain was sequenced during a study of blood T cell repertoires in COVID-19. Sequenced by immunoSEQ multiplex PCR; TCRdb stores in-frame clones only, minus some. The repertoire holds some 260,000 clones, approximately 89% seen once, with 6.3% in the top ten. Germline V gene sequence: CDR1 MDHEN, CDR2 SYDVKM. V was trimmed by 1 base and J by 7 bases, leaving 14 bases between them. This CDR3 has 16 amino acids. Sequences were obtained from peripheral blood. V is TRBV28 and J is TRBJ1-6; D unresolved. The source of this sequence is a woman in her twenties or thirties with COVID-19, enrolled during active disease. CDR3 coding DNA: TGTGCCAGCAGTTTATATGGTAACAGTCGAAATTCACCCCTCCACTTT. Encoded protein: CASSLYGNSRNSPLHF.